The 19 T cell receptor beta chains presented below share a single source sample, sequenced in a study of T cell repertoires in cytomegalovirus infection. Antigen specificity for these receptors is unknown. Via MiXCR, TCRdb re-called the reads, giving one row per CDR3 protein. The data hold approximately 730,000 distinct CDR3 sequences, with 25% to 30% observed a single time. This sample comprised cultured CD8+ T cells from PBMCs, obtained from culture after CMV antigen stimulation. The source of these receptors is a human donor in good health (CMV status not recorded). Some clones in this sample may be carry-over from other donors' samples.

The chain joins TRBV20-1 to TRBJ2-5; 9 nucleotides match TRBD1. CDR3 length: 15 amino acids. The germline gives CDR1 DFQATT, CDR2 SNEGSKA (reference sequence). The V segment lost 5 bases and the J segment 5 bases; nucleotides outside the gene matches: 12. The CDR3 DNA is TGCAGTGCTCCTCCCGACAGGGGGTTGGGGGAGACCCAGTACTTC. It encodes CSAPPDRGLGETQYF.

This chain links TRBV11-2 with TRBJ2-1; 9 bases are a match to TRBD2. This CDR3 region has 16 residues. The J segment lost 5 bases and the V segment lost 0 bases, leaving 5 bases of the junction unmatched. CDR1 SGHAT and CDR2 FQNNGV come from the germline V gene. CDR3 bases: TGTGCCAGCAGCTTAGAGAGGGCGGGGGGGGACAATGAGCAGTTCTTC. This encodes CASSLERAGGDNEQFF.

The chain uses TRBV2 and TRBJ1-1; tentative D call: TRBD1 (6 bases). This CDR3 is built from 14 residues. Per germline, CDR1 SNHLY and CDR2 FYNNEI. V was clipped by 7 bases and J by 2 bases, with 14 bases between them. CDR3 DNA: TGTGCCAGCATCACACAGGGAGGCAACACTGAAGCTTTCTTT. Protein: CASITQGGNTEAFF.

In its sample, this clonotype was seen a few times. The chain combines TRBV5-1 with TRBJ2-1; D is undetermined. This CDR3 contains 12 residues. V was cut by 2 bases and J by 12 bases, with 12 bases left in between. Germline V lookup: CDR1 SGHRS, CDR2 YFSETQ. The CDR3 loop is CASSFQHRVQFF. The CDR3 DNA follows: TGCGCCAGCAGCTTCCAGCACCGGGTGCAGTTCTTC.

This clonotype was counted a few times. The gene calls are TRBV19 and TRBJ1-4; no clear D. V lost 11 bases, J lost 8 bases, and 15 bases lay in between. The CDR3 has 12 residues. In germline, CDR1 is LNHDA, CDR2 SQIVND (reference sequence). CDR3 coding DNA: TGTGCCTCGTTGGGCCCTCGGGAAAAACTGTTTTTT. Its protein product is CASLGPREKLFF.

This clonotype was seen more than once but under ten times. The J gene is TRBJ2-2, the V gene TRBV7-9; D unclear. This CDR3 has 14 amino acids. V lost 7 bases to trimming and J lost 5 bases, with 14 bases between them. Germline values: CDR1 SEHNR, CDR2 FQNEAQ (reference sequence). Written as DNA, the CDR3 is TGTGCCAGCAAAACCGCGCTAAGGACCGGGGAGCTGTTTTTT. It translates to CASKTALRTGELFF. Combining the CDR3 with reference TRBV7-9 and TRBJ2-2 gives the whole variable domain DTGVSQNPRHKITKRGQNVTFRCDPISEHNRLYWYRQTLGQGPEFLTYFQNEAQLEKSRLLSDRFSAERPKGSFSTLEIQRTEQGDSAMYLCASKTALRTGELFFGEGSRLTVL.

The chain uses TRBV27 and TRBJ2-3; tentative D call: TRBD1 (5 bases). CDR1 and CDR2 (germline): MNHEY, SMNVEV (reference sequence). The CDR3 loop spans 18 amino acids. With 3 bases removed from V and 2 bases from J, the gap between germline ends came to 21 bases. Here the CDR3 DNA reads TGTGCCAGCAGTTTTACCCCGGTCGGCAGGGCCGACACAGATACGCAGTATTTT. It yields the protein CASSFTPVGRADTDTQYF.

The table lists this clonotype with a few counts. The V and J genes are TRBV6-6 and TRBJ1-6, with a tentative D call TRBD1 (5 bases). V lost 8 bases and J lost 13, with 24 bases in between. The length of the CDR3 is 15 residues. Germline V CDR1 and CDR2: MNHNY, SVGAGI (reference sequence). The CDR3 spells CASLSPGTEESPLHF. The CDR3 DNA is TGTGCCAGCCTATCTCCGGGGACGGAGGAATCGCCCCTCCACTTT.

The CDR3 coding sequence is TGCGCCAGCAGCCAAGCACAGGGTAACAATGAGCAGTTCTTC. Translated: CASSQAQGNNEQFF. V usage is TRBV4-1 and J usage is TRBJ2-1; the D gene is possibly TRBD1 (6 bases). Germline-derived CDR1 and CDR2 are MGHRA and YSYEKL. The CDR3 sequence is 14 residues long. The V gene lost 1 base and the J gene lost 5 bases, with 9 bases spanning the gap.

The V and J genes are TRBV24-1 and TRBJ1-1; D might be TRBD1 (5 bases). With 7 bases removed from V and 7 bases from J, the gap between germline ends came to 18 bases. Germline V gene lookup returns CDR1 KGHDR and CDR2 SFDVKD. The CDR3 has 14 amino acids. The CDR3, as DNA: TGTGCCACCAGATCAGATGGGGGTATAAGTGAAGCTTTCTTT. It is translated as CATRSDGGISEAFF.

This chain connects TRBV7-9 to TRBJ2-1; TRBD1 agrees at 9 bases. The germline V gene has CDR1 SEHNR and CDR2 FQNEAQ (reference sequence). V was clipped by 8 bases and J by 4 bases; unmatched bases: 3. This CDR3 comprises 13 residues. The CDR3 is CASGGQGYNEQFF. Written as DNA, the CDR3 is TGTGCCAGCGGGGGACAGGGATACAATGAGCAGTTCTTC.

This clonotype was seen a handful of times. The V and J genes are TRBV2 and TRBJ2-5, with D unresolved. V lost 7 bases and J 1 base, leaving 7 bases between the germline ends. Germline V lookup: CDR1 SNHLY, CDR2 FYNNEI. The CDR3 loop spans 12 amino acids. The DNA of the CDR3 is TGTGCCAGCACAGACTCCCAAGAGACCCAGTACTTC. Its translation: CASTDSQETQYF.

In its sample, this clonotype was seen a few times. This chain uses TRBV7-9 with TRBJ2-7; D is possibly TRBD1 (6 bases). From germline, CDR1 is SEHNR and CDR2 FQNEAQ (reference sequence). The CDR3 loop spans 12 amino acids. Trimming left V 8 bases short and J 4 bases short, with 12 bases between. CDR3 in amino acids: CASGKQGYEQYF. In nucleotides, the CDR3 is TGTGCCAGCGGAAAACAGGGATACGAGCAGTACTTC.

In its sample, this clonotype was seen a few times. This chain connects TRBV5-4 to TRBJ1-2; D might be TRBD1 (6 bases). The CDR3 runs 16 residues. CDR1 SGHNT and CDR2 YYREEE come from the germline V gene (reference sequence). Trimming stripped 0 bases from V and 6 bases from J, with 18 bases between. The CDR3 loop reads CASSLERSGARDGYTF. Written as DNA, the CDR3 is TGTGCCAGCAGCTTGGAACGCTCGGGGGCGCGGGATGGCTACACCTTC.

This rearrangement joins TRBV6-2 or TRBV6-3 to TRBJ1-1; TRBD1 agrees at 9 bases. The junction had 13 bases not matched to a gene; V was cut back by 4 bases and J by 1 base. CDR1 and CDR2 (germline): MNHEY, SVGEGT. CDR3 size: 18 residues. The CDR3 here is CASSFTGGARRENTEAFF. The CDR3 DNA sequence: TGTGCCAGCAGTTTTACAGGGGGCGCTCGGAGGGAGAACACTGAAGCTTTCTTT.

This clonotype turned up a few times. This rearrangement joins TRBV28 to TRBJ2-5; 7 positions match TRBD2. Germline V gene data show CDR1 as MDHEN and CDR2 as SYDVKM. The length of the CDR3 is 14 residues. Trimming at V came to 8 bases and at J to 5 bases, leaving 11 bases not matched to a gene. In DNA, the CDR3 is TGTGCCAGCGGGGCCTTAGCGGGTCGTGAGACCCAGTACTTC. It translates to CASGALAGRETQYF.

This clonotype was counted between two and nine times. The chain joins TRBV6-2 or TRBV6-3 to TRBJ2-7; D may correspond to TRBD1 or TRBD2 (5 bases each). This CDR3 comprises 16 residues. The V end lost 2 bases, the J end lost 4 bases, and 18 bases lay between the germline ends. Per the germline V gene, CDR1 is MNHEY and CDR2 is SVGEGT. Here the CDR3 DNA reads TGTGCCAGCAGTTACCCCGGGACCGAGAGGATTTACGAGCAGTACGTC. Encoded protein: CASSYPGTERIYEQYV.

The chain joins TRBV2 to TRBJ2-7, with 7 bases that match TRBD2. V lost 2 bases to trimming and J lost 6 bases; unmatched junction nucleotides: 7. CDR3 length: 14 residues. Germline V gene sequence: CDR1 SNHLY, CDR2 FYNNEI. The CDR3 loop reads CASSESGLGGEQYF. The CDR3 region has the DNA TGTGCCAGCAGTGAAAGTGGACTAGGAGGCGAGCAGTACTTC.

This clonotype was recorded many times. The chain joins TRBV6-1 to TRBJ2-7, with D possibly matching TRBD1 (5 bases). The germline gives CDR1 MNHNS, CDR2 SASEGT. V lost 10 bases and J lost 0, with 13 bases in between. The length of the CDR3 is 13 residues. CDR3 sequence: CATLDRSSYEQYV. DNA for the CDR3: TGTGCCACTCTAGACAGAAGCTCCTACGAGCAGTACGTC.